Following are 3 T cell receptor beta chains from one sample sequenced in a study of CD8 T cells in Susac syndrome. With random hexamers, roughly 0.5 to 1 ug RNA was reverse transcribed. TCRdb independently ran MiXCR on the immunoSEQ multiplex PCR reads; one entry per CDR3 protein. The top ten clones hold around 0.28% of a sample with around 130,000 distinct CDR3 sequences, 85% to 95% of them seen once. Sequenced input: CD8+ T cells from PBMCs. The source is a human donor with Susac syndrome.

This rearrangement joins TRBV20-1 to TRBJ2-3, with D possibly matching TRBD1 (5 bases). V dropped 3 bases and J dropped 0 bases, with 16 bases sitting between them. The length of the CDR3 is 16 residues. CDR1 and CDR2 from the germline V gene are DFQATT and SNEGSKA (reference sequence). CDR3 amino acids: CSASEAGPQSTDTQYF. The CDR3 DNA follows: TGCAGTGCTAGCGAGGCAGGGCCACAAAGCACAGATACGCAGTATTTT.

This clonotype was seen a single time. This chain uses TRBV5-6 with TRBJ1-2; TRBD1 aligns across 7 bases. With V trimmed by 4 bases and J by 2 bases, 8 bases remained unmatched. Per the germline V gene, CDR1 is SGHDT and CDR2 is YYEEEE. The CDR3 has 15 residues. CDR3 DNA sequence: TGTGCCAGCAGCAGCGGACAGGTCCGAAACTATGGCTACACCTTC. It yields the protein CASSSGQVRNYGYTF.

The count of this clonotype is one. This chain uses TRBV18 with TRBJ2-1; D might be TRBD1 (6 bases). CDR3 length equals 14 residues. Germline values: CDR1 KGHSH, CDR2 LQKENI. V was pared by 6 bases and J by 4 bases, with 13 bases between. The CDR3 region has the DNA TGTGCCAGCTCCCTCAGGGGCGCGTACAATGAGCAGTTCTTC. It encodes CASSLRGAYNEQFF. Filled out from reference TRBV18 and TRBJ2-1, the complete variable domain reads NAGVMQNPRHLVRRRGQEARLRCSPMKGHSHVYWYRQLPEEGLKFMVYLQKENIIDESGMPKERFSAEFPKEGPSILRIQQVVRGDSAAYFCASSLRGAYNEQFFGPGTRLTVL.